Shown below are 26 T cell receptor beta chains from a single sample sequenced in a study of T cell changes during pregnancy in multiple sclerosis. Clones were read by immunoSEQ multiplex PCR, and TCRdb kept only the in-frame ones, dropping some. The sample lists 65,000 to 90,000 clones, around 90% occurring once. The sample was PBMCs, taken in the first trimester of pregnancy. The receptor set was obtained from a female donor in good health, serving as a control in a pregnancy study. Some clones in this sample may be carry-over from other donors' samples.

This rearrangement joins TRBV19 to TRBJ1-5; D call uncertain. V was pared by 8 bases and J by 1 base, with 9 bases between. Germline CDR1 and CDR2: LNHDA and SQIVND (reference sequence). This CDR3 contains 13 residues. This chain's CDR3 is CASGQLSNQPQHF. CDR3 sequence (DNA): TGTGCCAGTGGGCAGTTGAGCAATCAGCCCCAGCATTTT.

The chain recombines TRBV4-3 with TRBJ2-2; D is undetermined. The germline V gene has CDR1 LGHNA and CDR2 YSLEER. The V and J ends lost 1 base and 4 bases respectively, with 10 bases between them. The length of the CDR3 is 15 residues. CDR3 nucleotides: TGCGCCAGCAGCCAAGGCGGTCCCGGCACCGGGGAGCTGTTTTTT. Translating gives CASSQGGPGTGELFF.

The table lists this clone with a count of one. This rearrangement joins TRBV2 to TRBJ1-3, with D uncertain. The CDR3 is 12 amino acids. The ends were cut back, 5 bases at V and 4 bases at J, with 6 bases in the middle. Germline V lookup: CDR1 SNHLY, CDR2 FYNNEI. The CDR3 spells CASSRQGNTIYF. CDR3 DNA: TGTGCCAGCAGTCGCCAGGGAAACACCATATATTTT.

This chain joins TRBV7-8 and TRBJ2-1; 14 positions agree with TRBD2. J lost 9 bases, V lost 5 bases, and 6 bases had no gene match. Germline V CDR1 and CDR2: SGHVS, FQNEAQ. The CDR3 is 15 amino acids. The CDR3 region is CASSRLAGGPGEQFF. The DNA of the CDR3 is TGTGCCAGCAGCCGACTAGCGGGGGGGCCAGGTGAGCAGTTCTTC. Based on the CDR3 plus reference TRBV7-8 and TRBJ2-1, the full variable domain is GAGVSQSPRYKVAKRGQDVALRCDPISGHVSLFWYQQALGQGPEFLTYFQNEAQLDKSGLPSDRFFAERPEGSVSTLKIQRTQQEDSAVYLCASSRLAGGPGEQFFGPGTRLTVL.

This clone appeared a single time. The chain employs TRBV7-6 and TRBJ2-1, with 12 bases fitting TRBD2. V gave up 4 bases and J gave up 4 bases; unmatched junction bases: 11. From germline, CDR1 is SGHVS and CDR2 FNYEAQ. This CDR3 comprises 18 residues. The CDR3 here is CASSSLGLAGLSYNEQFF. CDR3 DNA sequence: TGTGCCAGCAGCTCCCTCGGACTAGCGGGACTTAGTTACAATGAGCAGTTCTTC.

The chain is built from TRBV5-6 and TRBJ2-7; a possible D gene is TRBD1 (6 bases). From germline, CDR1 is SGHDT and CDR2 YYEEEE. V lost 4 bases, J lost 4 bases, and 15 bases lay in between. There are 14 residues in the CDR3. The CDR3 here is CASSTLDSFYEQYF. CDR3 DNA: TGTGCCAGCAGCACGTTGGACAGCTTTTACGAGCAGTACTTC. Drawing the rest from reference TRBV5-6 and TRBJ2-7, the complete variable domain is DAGVTQSPTHLIKTRGQQVTLRCSPKSGHDTVSWYQQALGQGPQFIFQYYEEEERQRGNFPDRFSGHQFPNYSSELNVNALLLGDSALYLCASSTLDSFYEQYFGPGTRLTVT.

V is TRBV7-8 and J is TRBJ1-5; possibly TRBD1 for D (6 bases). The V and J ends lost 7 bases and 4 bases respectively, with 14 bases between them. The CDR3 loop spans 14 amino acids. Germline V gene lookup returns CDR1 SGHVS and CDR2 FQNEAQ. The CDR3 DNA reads TGTGCCAGCAAGTCAGGGGCGCGAAATCAGCCCCAGCATTTT. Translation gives CASKSGARNQPQHF.

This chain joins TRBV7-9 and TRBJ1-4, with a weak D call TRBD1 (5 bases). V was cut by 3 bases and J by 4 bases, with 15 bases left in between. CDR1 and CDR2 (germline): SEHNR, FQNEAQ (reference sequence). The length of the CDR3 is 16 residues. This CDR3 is CASSFPSGERNEKLFF. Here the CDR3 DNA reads TGTGCCAGCAGCTTTCCTTCGGGGGAACGTAATGAAAAACTGTTTTTT. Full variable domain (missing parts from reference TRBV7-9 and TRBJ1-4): DTGVSQNPRHKITKRGQNVTFRCDPISEHNRLYWYRQTLGQGPEFLTYFQNEAQLEKSRLLSDRFSAERPKGSFSTLEIQRTEQGDSAMYLCASSFPSGERNEKLFFGSGTQLSVL.

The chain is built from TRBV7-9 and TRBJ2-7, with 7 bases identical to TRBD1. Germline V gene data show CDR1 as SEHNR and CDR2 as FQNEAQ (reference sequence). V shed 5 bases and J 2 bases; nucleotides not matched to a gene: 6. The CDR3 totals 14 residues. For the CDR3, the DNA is TGTGCCAGCAGCCAGAACAGGGGCCCCTACGAGCAGTACTTC. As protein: CASSQNRGPYEQYF.

In DNA form, the CDR3 reads TGTGCCAGCAGTGACTCGAGTCGGGTGTTAGGCACTGAAGCTTTCTTT. This gives the protein CASSDSSRVLGTEAFF. The V call is TRBV6-4, the J call TRBJ1-1; the D is unclear. Trimming stripped 0 bases from V and 4 bases from J, with 15 bases between. The CDR3 consists of 16 residues. CDR1 and CDR2 from the germline V gene are MRHNA and SNTAGT.

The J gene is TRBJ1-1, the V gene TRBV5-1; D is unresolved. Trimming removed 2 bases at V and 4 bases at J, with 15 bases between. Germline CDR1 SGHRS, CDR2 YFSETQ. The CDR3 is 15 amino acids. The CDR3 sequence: CASSFSGRPSTEAFF. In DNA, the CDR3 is TGCGCCAGCAGCTTCTCGGGTAGGCCTAGCACTGAAGCTTTCTTT.

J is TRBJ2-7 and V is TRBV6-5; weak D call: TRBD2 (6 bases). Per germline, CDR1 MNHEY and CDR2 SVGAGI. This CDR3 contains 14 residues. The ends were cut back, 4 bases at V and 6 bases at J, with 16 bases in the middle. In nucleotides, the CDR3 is TGTGCCAGCAGTTCCCTAGCGTTACGAGGCGAGCAGTACTTC. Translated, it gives CASSSLALRGEQYF.

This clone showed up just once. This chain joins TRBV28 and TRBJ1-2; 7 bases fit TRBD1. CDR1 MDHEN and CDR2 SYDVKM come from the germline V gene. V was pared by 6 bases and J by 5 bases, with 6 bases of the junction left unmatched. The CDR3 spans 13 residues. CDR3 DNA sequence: TGTGCCAGCAGCCCGGGACAGAGATATGGCTACACCTTC. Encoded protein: CASSPGQRYGYTF.

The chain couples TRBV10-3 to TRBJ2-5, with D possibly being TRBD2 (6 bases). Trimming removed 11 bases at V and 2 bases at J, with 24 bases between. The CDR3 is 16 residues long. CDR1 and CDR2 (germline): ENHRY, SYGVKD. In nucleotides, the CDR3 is TGTGCCTCCACGTCCACCCTAGCACGGGAGCAAGAGACCCAGTACTTC. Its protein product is CASTSTLAREQETQYF.

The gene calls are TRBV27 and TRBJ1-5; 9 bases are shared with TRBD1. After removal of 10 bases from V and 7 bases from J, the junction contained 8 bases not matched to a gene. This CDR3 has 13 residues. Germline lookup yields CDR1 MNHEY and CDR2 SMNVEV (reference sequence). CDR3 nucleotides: TGTGCCACCCCCGGGACAGGGAGACAGCCCCAGCATTTT. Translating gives CATPGTGRQPQHF.

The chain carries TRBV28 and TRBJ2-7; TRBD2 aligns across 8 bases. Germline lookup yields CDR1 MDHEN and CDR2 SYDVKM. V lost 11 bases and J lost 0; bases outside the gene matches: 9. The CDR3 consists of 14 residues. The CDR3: CAARPSGGSYEQYF. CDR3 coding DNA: TGTGCCGCCCGTCCCAGCGGGGGCTCCTACGAGCAGTACTTC. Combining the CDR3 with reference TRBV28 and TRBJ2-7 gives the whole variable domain DVKVTQSSRYLVKRTGEKVFLECVQDMDHENMFWYRQDPGLGLRLIYFSYDVKMKEKGDIPEGYSVSREKKERFSLILESASTNQTSMYLCAARPSGGSYEQYFGPGTRLTVT.

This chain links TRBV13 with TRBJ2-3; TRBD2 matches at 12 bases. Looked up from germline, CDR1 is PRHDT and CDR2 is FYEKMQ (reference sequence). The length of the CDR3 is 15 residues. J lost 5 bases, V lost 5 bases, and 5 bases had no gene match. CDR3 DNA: TGTGCCAGCAGCCGCGGACTAGCGGGGTTAGATACGCAGTATTTT. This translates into CASSRGLAGLDTQYF.

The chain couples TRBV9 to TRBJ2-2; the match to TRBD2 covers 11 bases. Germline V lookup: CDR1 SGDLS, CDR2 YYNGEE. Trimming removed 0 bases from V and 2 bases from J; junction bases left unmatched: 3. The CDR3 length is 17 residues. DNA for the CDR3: TGTGCCAGCAGCGTAGGTAGCGGGGGGGCCAACACCGGGGAGCTGTTTTTT. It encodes CASSVGSGGANTGELFF.

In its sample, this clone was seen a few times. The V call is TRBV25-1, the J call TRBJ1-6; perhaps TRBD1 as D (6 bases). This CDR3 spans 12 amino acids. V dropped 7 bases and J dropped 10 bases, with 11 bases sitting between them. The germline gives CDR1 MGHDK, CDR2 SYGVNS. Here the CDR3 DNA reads TGTGCCAGCAAACAGGGAGAATCACCCCTCCACTTT. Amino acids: CASKQGESPLHF.

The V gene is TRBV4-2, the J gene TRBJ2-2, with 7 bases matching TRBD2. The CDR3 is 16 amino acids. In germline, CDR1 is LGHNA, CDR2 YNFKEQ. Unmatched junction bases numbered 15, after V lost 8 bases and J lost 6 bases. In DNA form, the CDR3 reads TGTGCCAGCGCACTTGGGACTATACGGACTTCCGGGGAGCTGTTTTTT. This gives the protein CASALGTIRTSGELFF.

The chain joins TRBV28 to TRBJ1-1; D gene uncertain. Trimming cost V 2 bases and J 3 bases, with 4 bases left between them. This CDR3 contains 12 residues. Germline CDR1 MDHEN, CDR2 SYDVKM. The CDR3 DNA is TGTGCCAGCAGTTTACCCGACACTGAAGCTTTCTTT. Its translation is CASSLPDTEAFF.

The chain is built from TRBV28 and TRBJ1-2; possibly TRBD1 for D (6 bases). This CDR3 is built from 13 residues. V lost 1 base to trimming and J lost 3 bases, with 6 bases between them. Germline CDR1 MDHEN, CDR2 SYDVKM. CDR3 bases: TGTGCCAGCAGTTTATACAGGGACTATGGCTACACCTTC. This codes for CASSLYRDYGYTF.

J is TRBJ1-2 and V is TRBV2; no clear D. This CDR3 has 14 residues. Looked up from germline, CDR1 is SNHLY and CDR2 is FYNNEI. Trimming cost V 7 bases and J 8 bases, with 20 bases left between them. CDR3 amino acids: CASKFRGTSEGYTF. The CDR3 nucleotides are TGTGCCAGCAAGTTCCGAGGCACCTCGGAGGGCTACACCTTC.

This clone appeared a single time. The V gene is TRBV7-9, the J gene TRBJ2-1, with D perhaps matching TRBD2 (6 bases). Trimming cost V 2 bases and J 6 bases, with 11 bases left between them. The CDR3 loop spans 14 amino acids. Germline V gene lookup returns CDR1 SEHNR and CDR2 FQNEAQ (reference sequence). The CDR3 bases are TGTGCCAGCAGCTTACGGGGGTTTCGCAATGAGCAGTTCTTC. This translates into CASSLRGFRNEQFF.

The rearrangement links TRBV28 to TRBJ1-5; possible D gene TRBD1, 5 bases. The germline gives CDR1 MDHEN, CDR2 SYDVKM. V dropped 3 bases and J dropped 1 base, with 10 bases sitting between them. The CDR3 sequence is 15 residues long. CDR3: CASSFRQLSNQPQHF. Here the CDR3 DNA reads TGTGCCAGCAGTTTTAGACAGTTGAGCAATCAGCCCCAGCATTTT.

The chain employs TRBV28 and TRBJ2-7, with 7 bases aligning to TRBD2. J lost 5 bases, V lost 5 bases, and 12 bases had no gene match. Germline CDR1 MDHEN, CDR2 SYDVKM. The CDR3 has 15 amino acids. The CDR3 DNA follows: TGTGCCAGCAGTCCACGGACTAGAGCATTCGACGAGCAGTACTTC. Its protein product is CASSPRTRAFDEQYF.